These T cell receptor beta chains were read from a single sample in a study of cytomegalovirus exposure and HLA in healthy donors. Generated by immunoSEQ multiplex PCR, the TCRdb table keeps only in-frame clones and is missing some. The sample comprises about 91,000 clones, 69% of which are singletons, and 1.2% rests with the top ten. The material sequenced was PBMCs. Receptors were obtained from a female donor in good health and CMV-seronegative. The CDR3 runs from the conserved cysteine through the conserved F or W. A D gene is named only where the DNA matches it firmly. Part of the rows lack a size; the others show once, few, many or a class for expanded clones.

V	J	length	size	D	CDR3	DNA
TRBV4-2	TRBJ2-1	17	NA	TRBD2	CASSQDGETSGYNEQFF	TGTGCCAGCAGCCAAGATGGCGAGACTAGCGGTTACAATGAGCAGTTCTTC
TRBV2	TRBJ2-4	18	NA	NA	CASSDSVGAWRNKNIQYF	TGTGCCAGCAGTGATTCTGTGGGAGCGTGGAGAAACAAAAACATTCAGTACTTC
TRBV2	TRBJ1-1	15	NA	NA	CASRQSEVPNTEAFF	TGTGCCAGCAGGCAATCAGAGGTCCCGAACACTGAAGCTTTCTTT
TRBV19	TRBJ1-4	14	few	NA	CASSGRASGEKLFF	TGTGCCAGTAGTGGACGGGCTAGCGGGGAAAAACTGTTTTTT
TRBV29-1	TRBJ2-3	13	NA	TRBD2	CRAGLGSTDTQYF	TGCAGAGCGGGACTAGGAAGCACAGATACGCAGTATTTT
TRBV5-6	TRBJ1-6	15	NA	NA	CASSLGQTYNSPLHF	TGTGCCAGCAGCTTGGGGCAGACCTATAATTCACCCCTCCACTTT
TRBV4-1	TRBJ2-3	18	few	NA	CASSQNKLGGEGTDTQYF	TGCGCCAGCAGCCAAAATAAGTTGGGGGGAGAGGGCACAGATACGCAGTATTTT
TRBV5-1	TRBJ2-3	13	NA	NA	CASSTGAADTQYF	TGCGCCAGCAGCACCGGTGCGGCAGATACGCAGTATTTT
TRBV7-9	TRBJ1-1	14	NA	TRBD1	CASSETGGLTEAFF	TGTGCCAGCAGCGAGACAGGGGGCTTAACTGAAGCTTTCTTT
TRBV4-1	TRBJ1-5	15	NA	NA	CASSQESGSNQPQHF	TGCGCCAGCAGCCAAGAATCCGGGAGCAATCAGCCCCAGCATTTT
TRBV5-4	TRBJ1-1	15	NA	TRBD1	CASSLGGQGYTEAFF	TGTGCCAGCAGCTTGGGGGGACAGGGGTACACTGAAGCTTTCTTT
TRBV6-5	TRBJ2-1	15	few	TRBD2	CASDPSGSTYNEQFF	TGTGCCAGCGATCCTAGCGGTTCGACCTACAATGAGCAGTTCTTC
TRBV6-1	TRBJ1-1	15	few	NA	CASSANPDTNTEAFF	TGTGCCAGCAGTGCAAACCCGGACACGAACACTGAAGCTTTCTTT
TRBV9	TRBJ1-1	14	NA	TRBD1	CASSEGDRNTEAFF	TGTGCCAGCAGCGAAGGGGACAGGAACACTGAAGCTTTCTTT
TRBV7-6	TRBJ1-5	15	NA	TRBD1	CASRPYRGGNQPQHF	TGTGCCAGCAGACCTTACAGGGGGGGCAATCAGCCCCAGCATTTT
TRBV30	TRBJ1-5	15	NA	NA	CAWRPAGGTWQPQHF	TGTGCCTGGAGGCCCGCTGGAGGGACTTGGCAGCCCCAGCATTTT
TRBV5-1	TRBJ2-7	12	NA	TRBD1	CASSPQGTEQYF	TGCGCCAGCAGCCCACAGGGGACCGAGCAGTACTTC